This T cell receptor beta chain was identified during a study of memory CD4+ T cells and cytomegalovirus serostatus. Germline V CDR1 and CDR2: MGHDK, SYGVNS. V lost 1 base, J lost 2 bases, and 13 bases lay in between. CDR3 length equals 16 residues. The sort gate was single viable CD3+CD4+CD8-CD45RO+ cells for memory CD4+ T cells. After thawing, CD4+ T cells were positively selected. Turning to this clone: Its antigen is unknown.

Overall study findings and caveats: The CMV-associated TCR signature appears largely within the CD4+ memory repertoire.

Data came from immunoSEQ multiplex PCR; TCRdb stores just in-frame clones and leaves some out. The sample yields approximately 49,000 clones, around 74% seen once. The TCR sequence derives from an adult in good health and CMV-seronegative. The source material was memory CD4+ T cells from blood. V and J are TRBV25-1 and TRBJ2-3; D gene unclear. The chain's CDR3 is CASSESFRAYTDTQYF. The CDR3 nucleotides read TGTGCCAGCAGTGAATCTTTCCGGGCCTACACAGATACGCAGTATTTT.